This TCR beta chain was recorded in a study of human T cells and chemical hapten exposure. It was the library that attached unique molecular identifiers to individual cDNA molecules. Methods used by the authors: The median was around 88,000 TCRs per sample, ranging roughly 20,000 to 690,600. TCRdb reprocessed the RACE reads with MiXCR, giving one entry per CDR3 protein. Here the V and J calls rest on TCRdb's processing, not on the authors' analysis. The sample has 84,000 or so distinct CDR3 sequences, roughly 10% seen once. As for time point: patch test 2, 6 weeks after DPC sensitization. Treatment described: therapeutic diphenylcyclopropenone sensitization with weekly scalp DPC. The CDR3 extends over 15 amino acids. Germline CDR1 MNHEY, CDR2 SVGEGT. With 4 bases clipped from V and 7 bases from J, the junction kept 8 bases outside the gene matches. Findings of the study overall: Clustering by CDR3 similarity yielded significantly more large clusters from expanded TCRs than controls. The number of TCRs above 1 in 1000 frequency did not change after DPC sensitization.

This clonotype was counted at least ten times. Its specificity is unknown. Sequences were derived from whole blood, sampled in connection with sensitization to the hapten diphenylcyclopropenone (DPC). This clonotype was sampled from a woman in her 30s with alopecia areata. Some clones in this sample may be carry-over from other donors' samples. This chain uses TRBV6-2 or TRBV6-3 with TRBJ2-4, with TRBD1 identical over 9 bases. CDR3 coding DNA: TGTGCCAGCAGTTCCCCAACAGGGGGCCCCAACATTCAGTACTTC. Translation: CASSSPTGGPNIQYF.